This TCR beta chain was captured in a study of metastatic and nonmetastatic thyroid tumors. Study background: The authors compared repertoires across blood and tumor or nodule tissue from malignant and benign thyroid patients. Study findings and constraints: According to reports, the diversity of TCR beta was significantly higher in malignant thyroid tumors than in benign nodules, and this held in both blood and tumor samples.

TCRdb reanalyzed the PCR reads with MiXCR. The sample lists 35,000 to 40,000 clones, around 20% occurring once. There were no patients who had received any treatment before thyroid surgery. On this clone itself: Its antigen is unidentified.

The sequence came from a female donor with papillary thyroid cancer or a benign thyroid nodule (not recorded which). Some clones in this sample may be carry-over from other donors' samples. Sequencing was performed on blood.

CDR3 region: CASSRPGLAFDPNTGELFF. CDR3 DNA sequence: TGTGCCAGCAGCCGTCCGGGACTAGCGTTTGACCCGAACACCGGGGAGCTGTTTTTT. This chain links TRBV11-2 with TRBJ2-2, with 10 nucleotides matching TRBD2. The CDR3 extends over 19 amino acids. CDR1 SGHAT and CDR2 FQNNGV come from the germline V gene. Unmatched junction bases numbered 12, after V lost 5 bases and J lost 0 bases.